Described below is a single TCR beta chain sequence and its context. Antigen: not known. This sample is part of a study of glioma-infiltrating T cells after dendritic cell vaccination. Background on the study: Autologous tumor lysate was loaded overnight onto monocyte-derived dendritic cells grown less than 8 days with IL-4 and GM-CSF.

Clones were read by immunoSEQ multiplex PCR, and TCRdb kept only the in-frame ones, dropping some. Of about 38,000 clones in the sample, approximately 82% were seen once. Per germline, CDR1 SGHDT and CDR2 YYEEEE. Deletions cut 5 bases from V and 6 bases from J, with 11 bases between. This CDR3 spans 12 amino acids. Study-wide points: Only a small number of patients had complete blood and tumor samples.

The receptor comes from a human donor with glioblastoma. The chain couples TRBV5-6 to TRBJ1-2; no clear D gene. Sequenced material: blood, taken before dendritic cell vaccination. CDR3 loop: CASSWRADGYTF. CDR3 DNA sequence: TGTGCCAGCAGTTGGAGGGCCGATGGCTACACCTTC.